This T cell receptor beta chain was retrieved from a study of blood T cell repertoires in COVID-19. Across the whole study: Donors in the United States, Italy and Spain gave samples during acute or convalescent COVID-19. T cells, B-cell-depleted T cells, or PBMCs supplied cDNA or gDNA.

Per the original data handling: Estimates of nucleated cell counts were drawn from the amplification of reference gene primers. TCRdb's copy holds only in-frame clones and misses some; the assay was immunoSEQ multiplex PCR. D and trimming come from the DNA, and the V and J calls and clone size come from that table. The sample records hundreds of thousands of clones, approximately 88% being singletons. Germline CDR1 reads LNHDA; CDR2 reads SQIVND (reference sequence). V lost 6 bases to trimming and J lost 9 bases, with 18 bases between them. This CDR3 contains 15 residues. Enrollment of patients from Seattle took place during active infection, with longitudinal follow-up.

The sample comprised peripheral blood. V and J are TRBV19 and TRBJ1-6; D uncertain. The TCR comes from a woman aged 45 to 65 with COVID-19, enrolled during active disease. The CDR3 loop is CASRNPLVGSSPLHF. For the CDR3, the DNA is TGTGCCAGTAGGAATCCTCTAGTAGGATCTTCACCCCTCCACTTT.